One and the same sample provided the 14 T cell receptor beta chains below, sequenced in a study of T cell responses to AZD1222 COVID-19 vaccine (TCRdb year 2021). The method behind the library was the immunoSEQ multiplex PCR assay. TCRdb took over this immuneACCESS table, retaining in-frame rearrangements with V and J assigned. Such tables are incomplete; in checked studies, under half of the missing clones stem from an unresolved V gene, and the remainder is unexplained. Within this sample are approximately 200,000 clones, with 80% to 95% of them counted one time only. Together, the top ten hold around 1% of the sample. The intended sense of this specimen's time point label: about 28 days (+/-7) after the second vaccine dose. The sample in question was peripheral blood, obtained 28 days after the second AZD1222 dose. Receptors originate from an adult who received the AZD1222 COVID-19 vaccine.

V and J are TRBV27 and TRBJ2-1; 8 positions match TRBD2. This CDR3 region has 15 residues. Germline lookup yields CDR1 MNHEY and CDR2 SMNVEV (reference sequence). Losses at the gene ends were 3 bases for V and 7 bases for J; bases not matched to a gene: 8. The CDR3 reads CASSLASGGFNEQFF. The CDR3 coding sequence is TGTGCCAGCAGTTTGGCCAGCGGGGGATTTAATGAGCAGTTCTTC.

This chain connects TRBV28 to TRBJ1-6; D may be TRBD1 (6 bases). The germline V and J ends were trimmed by 3 bases and 7 bases, with 16 bases remaining between them. Germline CDR1 is MDHEN and CDR2 is SYDVKM. This CDR3 region has 16 residues. CDR3 DNA sequence: TGTGCCAGCAGTTTTCGACCACAGGGTTACAATTCACCCCTCCACTTT. This translates into CASSFRPQGYNSPLHF.

V and J are TRBV5-6 and TRBJ1-6; D ambiguous. Deletions cut 1 base from V and 0 bases from J, with 2 bases between. Germline CDR1 is SGHDT and CDR2 is YYEEEE. The CDR3 has 14 amino acids. The CDR3 DNA sequence: TGTGCCAGCAGCTTGCGCTCCTATAATTCACCCCTCCACTTT. Translating it yields CASSLRSYNSPLHF.

This clone has more than one count but fewer than ten. The genes are TRBV6-5 and TRBJ2-3, with 7 positions matching TRBD1. Germline CDR1 MNHEY, CDR2 SVGAGI. Trimming removed 4 bases from V and 2 bases from J; junction bases left unmatched: 9. The CDR3 has 16 residues. In DNA, the CDR3 is TGTGCCAGCAGTTCCTACACGACAGGGCTCACAGATACGCAGTATTTT. The encoded protein is CASSSYTTGLTDTQYF.

The chain has TRBV28 and TRBJ1-6; 8 nucleotides align to TRBD1. CDR1 and CDR2 from the germline V gene are MDHEN and SYDVKM. The CDR3 extends over 16 amino acids. V dropped 6 bases and J dropped 9; count of bases not matched to a gene: 13. The CDR3, as DNA: TGTGCCAGCAGACCCCCCCACACAGGGGGATCTTCACCCCTCCACTTT. It codes for CASRPPHTGGSSPLHF. The full variable domain, rest sourced from reference TRBV28 and TRBJ1-6, is DVKVTQSSRYLVKRTGEKVFLECVQDMDHENMFWYRQDPGLGLRLIYFSYDVKMKEKGDIPEGYSVSREKKERFSLILESASTNQTSMYLCASRPPHTGGSSPLHFGNGTRLTVT.

The chain has TRBV19 and TRBJ1-4; D remains ambiguous. The V and J ends lost 5 bases and 8 bases respectively, with 12 bases between them. The CDR3 has 13 amino acids. Germline V gene sequence: CDR1 LNHDA, CDR2 SQIVND (reference sequence). The CDR3 bases are TGTGCCAGTAGTGTATCCCGCGGGGAAAAACTGTTTTTT. Protein product: CASSVSRGEKLFF.

The rearrangement joins TRBV4-1 to TRBJ2-7, with 15 bases lining up with TRBD2. The V segment lost 4 bases and the J segment 4 bases; nucleotides outside the gene matches: 2. Germline assignment: CDR1 MGHRA and CDR2 YSYEKL. The CDR3 loop spans 15 amino acids. CDR3 in DNA: TGCGCCAGCAGCCTGGGACTAGCGGGGGGATACGAGCAGTACTTC. This sequence encodes CASSLGLAGGYEQYF.

About this clone itself: Its ends do not fully match the called genes, so a read error is possible. The chain joins TRBV12-3 or TRBV12-4 to TRBJ1-1; D unresolved. This CDR3 spans 13 amino acids. The CDR3: CASSLGGPGEAFF. The CDR3 DNA sequence: TGTGCCAGCAGCTTAGGAGGGCCTGGTGAAGCTTTCTTT.

This clone was counted a single time. V usage is TRBV14 and J usage is TRBJ1-1; perhaps TRBD1 as D (5 bases). CDR3 length: 14 amino acids. The V gene's germline CDR1 is SGHDN and CDR2 FVKESK. Trimming left V 6 bases short and J 0 bases short, with 11 bases between. The DNA for the CDR3 is TGTGCCAGCAGGCCCGGGACCCTGAACACTGAAGCTTTCTTT. This encodes CASRPGTLNTEAFF.

The genes are TRBV5-1 and TRBJ1-1; TRBD1 matches at 9 bases. The CDR3 runs 14 residues. J was trimmed by 3 bases and V by 5 bases; bases with no gene match: 5. Germline CDR1 is SGHRS and CDR2 is YFSETQ. The DNA for the CDR3 is TGCGCCAGCAGGTGGACAGGGGCGGACACTGAAGCTTTCTTT. Its translation is CASRWTGADTEAFF.

This chain's CDR3 is CASSLGPSGTGELFF. CDR3 DNA: TGCGCCAGCAGCTTGGGCCCTAGCGGGACCGGGGAGCTGTTTTTT. The V gene is TRBV5-1, the J gene TRBJ2-2; 8 bases match TRBD2. The germline V gene encodes CDR1 SGHRS and CDR2 YFSETQ. This CDR3 has 15 amino acids. With V trimmed by 0 bases and J by 5 bases, 3 bases remained unmatched.

V and J are TRBV29-1 and TRBJ1-2, with TRBD1 matching 7 bases. Germline CDR1 and CDR2: SQVTM and ANQGSEA. With V trimmed by 6 bases and J by 1 base, 11 bases remained unmatched. The CDR3 spans 15 residues. DNA for the CDR3: TGCAGCGTGAGGGGGCAAGGGTTGGGTAACTATGGCTACACCTTC. Its protein is CSVRGQGLGNYGYTF. The full variable domain, completed using reference TRBV29-1 and TRBJ1-2, is SAVISQKPSRDICQRGTSLTIQCQVDSQVTMMFWYRQQPGQSLTLIATANQGSEATYESGFVIDKFPISRPNLTFSTLTVSNMSPEDSSIYLCSVRGQGLGNYGYTFGSGTRLTVV.

V gene TRBV18 combines with J gene TRBJ2-5; tentatively, D is TRBD1 (6 bases). CDR3 length: 15 residues. V shed 4 bases and J shed 1 base, with 13 bases lying between them. In germline, CDR1 is KGHSH, CDR2 LQKENI. This CDR3 reads CASSRTGTTQETQYF. In nucleotides, the CDR3 is TGTGCCAGCTCACGTACCGGGACAACCCAAGAGACCCAGTACTTC.

As regards this clone: One junction end disagrees with the germline gene, perhaps due to a read error. Other DNA sequences within the sample encode an identical CDR3. The chain uses TRBV13 and TRBJ1-6; D might be TRBD1 (6 bases). Germline V gene lookup returns CDR1 PRHDT and CDR2 FYEKMQ (reference sequence). This CDR3 has 20 residues. DNA for the CDR3: TGTGCCAGCAGCCCTACTATGGCCCCGGGACACTCTTTCTACAATTCGCCCCTCCACTTT. The encoded protein is CASSPTMAPGHSFYNSPLHF. Filled out from reference TRBV13 and TRBJ1-6, the complete variable domain reads AAGVIQSPRHLIKEKRETATLKCYPIPRHDTVYWYQQGPGQDPQFLISFYEKMQSDKGSIPDRFSAQQFSDYHSELNMSSLELGDSALYFCASSPTMAPGHSFYNSPLHFGNGTRLTVT.